The 3 T cell receptor beta chains in this list originate from one sample, sequenced in a study of shared clonotypes between healthy human individuals. Naive CD8 cells were CD45RO-negative, positively selected for CCR7, excluding terminally differentiated effector memory CD45RA+ cells. Sequencing used immunoSEQ multiplex PCR; TCRdb keeps in-frame clones, though not all of them. The top ten hold roughly 24% of the sample, which has about 680,000 clones, about 91% seen once. The material sequenced was naive CD8+ T cells sorted from blood. The source of these receptors is a man under 40 in good health.

The rearrangement uses TRBV29-1 and TRBJ1-2, with D possibly being TRBD1 (5 bases). Germline values: CDR1 SQVTM, CDR2 ANQGSEA. Trimming left V 6 bases short and J 8 bases short, with 16 bases between. The CDR3 spans 12 residues. The CDR3 region has the DNA TGCAGCGTCCCTACCGAGGGGCGCGGCTACACCTTC. Amino acids: CSVPTEGRGYTF.

This clone was detected once. The chain recombines TRBV9 with TRBJ2-3; 9 bases align to TRBD2. CDR3 size: 16 residues. V lost 5 bases and J lost 0; bases outside the gene matches: 7. Germline V gene lookup returns CDR1 SGDLS and CDR2 YYNGEE. Here the CDR3 DNA reads TGTGCCAGCAGTCTTAGACTAGCGGAGAGCACAGATACGCAGTATTTT. It is translated as CASSLRLAESTDTQYF.

The V call is TRBV30, the J call TRBJ2-1; 11 nucleotides align to TRBD2. CDR1 and CDR2 (germline): GTSNPN, SVGIG (reference sequence). The V segment lost 3 bases and the J segment 9 bases; nucleotides outside the gene matches: 7. This CDR3 spans 14 amino acids. In DNA, the CDR3 is TGTGCCTGGAGGTTAGCGGGAGGGCCGAGTGAGCAGTTCTTC. As protein: CAWRLAGGPSEQFF. Drawing the rest from reference TRBV30 and TRBJ2-1, the complete variable domain is SQTIHQWPATLVQPVGSPLSLECTVEGTSNPNLYWYRQAAGRGLQLLFYSVGIGQISSEVPQNLSASRPQDRQFILSSKKLLLSDSGFYLCAWRLAGGPSEQFFGPGTRLTVL.